This T cell receptor (beta chain) was identified during a study of blood T cell repertoires in COVID-19. In the study overall: COVID-19 samples, acute and convalescent, were from the United States, Italy and Spain. Sources were T cells, B-cell-depleted T cells, or PBMCs; the material itself was cDNA or gDNA.

Seattle-derived patients entered the study during active infection and were followed longitudinally. Only in-frame clones appear in the TCRdb table, and some are missing; sequencing was by immunoSEQ multiplex PCR. The sample has about 250,000 clones; approximately 85% are singletons. Sequenced input: peripheral blood. The sequence derives from a woman at least 80 years old with COVID-19, enrolled during active disease.

The CDR3 nucleotides are TGCGCCAGCAGCTTGGTAGAAAACTACAATGAGCAGTTCTTC. This codes for CASSLVENYNEQFF. The V and J genes are TRBV5-1 and TRBJ2-1; D not certain. This CDR3 spans 14 amino acids. Germline loops: CDR1 SGHRS, CDR2 YFSETQ. V dropped 0 bases and J dropped 3 bases, with 7 bases sitting between them. The variable domain in full, with the rest retrieved from reference TRBV5-1 and TRBJ2-1, is KAGVTQTPRYLIKTRGQQVTLSCSPISGHRSVSWYQQTPGQGLQFLFEYFSETQRNKGNFPGRFSGRQFSNSRSEMNVSTLELGDSALYLCASSLVENYNEQFFGPGTRLTVL.